The clone carrying this TCR beta chain was observed many times. The antigen remains unidentified. This specimen belongs to a study of read filtering for tumor transcriptome and immune sequencing. For the study at large: Mean patient age was approximately 66 years, range about 40 to 85; around 16 male, roughly 14 female. DNase treatment preceded whole-transcriptome library preparation. IR-seq gave about 4.05 to 11 million TCR reads per sample; RNA-seq gave roughly 80 to 1,400.

General study points: Correlation between methods rose after single-read clonotypes were removed.

The library was built from about 370 ng RNA with molecular barcoded adaptors for alpha/delta and beta/gamma chains. TCRdb used MiXCR to reprocess the reads, holding one entry per CDR3 protein. The table lists roughly 49,000 distinct CDR3 sequences, roughly 20% of them singletons, with 37% in the top ten. This CDR3 comprises 13 residues. The V gene's germline CDR1 is SQVTM and CDR2 ANQGSEA. The ends were cut back, 4 bases at V and 3 bases at J, with 9 bases in the middle. This receptor was taken from a donor at least 40 years old with multiple myeloma. Sequenced input: a population of CD138-negative cells sorted from bone marrow. The chain links TRBV29-1 to TRBJ2-2, with D perhaps TRBD1 (7 bases). The CDR3 DNA sequence: TGCAGCGTTGGCAGGGGGGACACCGGGGAGCTGTTTTTT. It is translated as CSVGRGDTGELFF.